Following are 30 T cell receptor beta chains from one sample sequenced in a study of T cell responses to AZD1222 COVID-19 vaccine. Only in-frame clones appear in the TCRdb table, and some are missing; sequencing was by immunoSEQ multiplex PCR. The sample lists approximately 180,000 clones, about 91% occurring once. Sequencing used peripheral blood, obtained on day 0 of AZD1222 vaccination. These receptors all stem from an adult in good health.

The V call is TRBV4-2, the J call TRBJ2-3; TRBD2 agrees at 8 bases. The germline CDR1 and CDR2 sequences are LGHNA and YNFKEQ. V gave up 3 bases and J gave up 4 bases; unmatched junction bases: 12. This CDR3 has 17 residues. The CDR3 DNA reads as TGTGCCAGCAGCCATCTGAACGCGGGGGGCGTCGCAGATACGCAGTATTTT. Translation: CASSHLNAGGVADTQYF.

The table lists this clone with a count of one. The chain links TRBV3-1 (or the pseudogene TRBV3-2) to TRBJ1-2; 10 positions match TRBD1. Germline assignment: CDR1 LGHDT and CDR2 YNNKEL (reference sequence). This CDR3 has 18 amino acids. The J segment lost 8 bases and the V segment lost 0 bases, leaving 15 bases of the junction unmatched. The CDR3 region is CASSQEGQTGGRVWGYTF. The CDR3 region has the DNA TGTGCCAGCAGCCAAGAGGGACAGACAGGGGGCCGGGTCTGGGGCTACACCTTC.

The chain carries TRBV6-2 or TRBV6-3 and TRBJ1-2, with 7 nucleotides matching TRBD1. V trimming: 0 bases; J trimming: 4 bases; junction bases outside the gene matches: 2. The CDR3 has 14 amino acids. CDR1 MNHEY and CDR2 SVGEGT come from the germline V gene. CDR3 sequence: CASSYSDRTYGYTF. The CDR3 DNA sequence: TGTGCCAGCAGTTACTCGGACAGGACCTATGGCTACACCTTC.

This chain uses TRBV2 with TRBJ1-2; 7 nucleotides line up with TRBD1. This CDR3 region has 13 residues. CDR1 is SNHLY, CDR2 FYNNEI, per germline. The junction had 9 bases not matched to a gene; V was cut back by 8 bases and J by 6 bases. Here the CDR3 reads CASRDRETNGYTF. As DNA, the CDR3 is TGTGCCAGCCGGGACAGAGAAACAAATGGCTACACCTTC.

CDR3: CASSPLGGLEAFF. The CDR3 nucleotides read TGCGCCAGCAGCCCCTTGGGGGGACTTGAAGCTTTCTTT. The chain couples TRBV23-1 to TRBJ1-1; D is possibly TRBD1 (5 bases). TRBV23-1 belongs to the ORF category, with a function that is uncertain. CDR3 length: 13 amino acids. Trimming cost V 6 bases and J 7 bases, with 15 bases left between them.

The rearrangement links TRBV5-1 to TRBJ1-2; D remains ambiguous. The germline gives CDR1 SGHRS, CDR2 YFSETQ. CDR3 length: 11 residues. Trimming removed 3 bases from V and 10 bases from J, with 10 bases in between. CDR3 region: CASSSRRDYTF. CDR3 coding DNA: TGCGCCAGCAGCTCCCGCCGAGACTACACCTTC.

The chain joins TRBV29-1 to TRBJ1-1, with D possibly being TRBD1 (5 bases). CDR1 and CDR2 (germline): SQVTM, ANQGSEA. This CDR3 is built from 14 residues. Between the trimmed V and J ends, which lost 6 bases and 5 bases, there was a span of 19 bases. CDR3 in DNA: TGCAGCGTCGCCGGGCTCGTGGGACCAACTGAAGCTTTCTTT. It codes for CSVAGLVGPTEAFF.

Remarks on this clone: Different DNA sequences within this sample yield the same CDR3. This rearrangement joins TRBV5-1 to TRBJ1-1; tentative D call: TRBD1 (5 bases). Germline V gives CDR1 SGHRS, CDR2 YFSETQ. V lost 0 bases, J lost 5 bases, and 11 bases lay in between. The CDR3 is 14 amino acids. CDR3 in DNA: TGCGCCAGCAGCTTGGGTCAGGGAGGGACTGAAGCTTTCTTT. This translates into CASSLGQGGTEAFF. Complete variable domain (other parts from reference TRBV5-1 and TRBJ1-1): KAGVTQTPRYLIKTRGQQVTLSCSPISGHRSVSWYQQTPGQGLQFLFEYFSETQRNKGNFPGRFSGRQFSNSRSEMNVSTLELGDSALYLCASSLGQGGTEAFFGQGTRLTVV.

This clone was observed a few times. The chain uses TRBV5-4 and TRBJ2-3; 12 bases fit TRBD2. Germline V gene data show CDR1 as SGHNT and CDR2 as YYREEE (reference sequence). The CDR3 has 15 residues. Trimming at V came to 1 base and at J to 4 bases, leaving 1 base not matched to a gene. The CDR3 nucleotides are TGTGCCAGCAGCTTGCCTAGCGGGGGGGCAGATACGCAGTATTTT. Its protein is CASSLPSGGADTQYF.

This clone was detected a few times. In DNA, the CDR3 is TGCGCCAGCTGGCCCGGGACAGGGGGTGTAGGCGGGGAGCTGTTTTTT. It encodes CASWPGTGGVGGELFF. The chain recombines TRBV5-1 with TRBJ2-2; 11 nucleotides match TRBD1. The trim removed 7 bases at V and 7 bases at J, leaving 12 bases unmatched. The CDR3 loop spans 16 amino acids. The germline V gene encodes CDR1 SGHRS and CDR2 YFSETQ.

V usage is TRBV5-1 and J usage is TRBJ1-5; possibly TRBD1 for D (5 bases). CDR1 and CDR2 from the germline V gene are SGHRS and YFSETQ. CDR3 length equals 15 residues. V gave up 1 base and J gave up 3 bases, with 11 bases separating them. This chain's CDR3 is CASSLQGSDNQPQHF. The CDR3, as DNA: TGCGCCAGCAGCTTGCAGGGTTCGGACAATCAGCCCCAGCATTTT.

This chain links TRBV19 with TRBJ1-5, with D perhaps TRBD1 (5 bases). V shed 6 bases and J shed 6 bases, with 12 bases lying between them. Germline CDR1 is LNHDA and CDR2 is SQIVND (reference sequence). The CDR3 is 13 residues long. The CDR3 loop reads CASRDSSGQPQHF. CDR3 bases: TGTGCCAGTAGAGACAGTAGCGGTCAGCCCCAGCATTTT.

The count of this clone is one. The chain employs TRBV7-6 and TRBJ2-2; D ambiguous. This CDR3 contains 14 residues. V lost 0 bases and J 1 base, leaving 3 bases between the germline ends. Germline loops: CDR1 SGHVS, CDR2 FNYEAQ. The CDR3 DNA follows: TGTGCCAGCAGCTTAGCGCAGAACACCGGGGAGCTGTTTTTT. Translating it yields CASSLAQNTGELFF.

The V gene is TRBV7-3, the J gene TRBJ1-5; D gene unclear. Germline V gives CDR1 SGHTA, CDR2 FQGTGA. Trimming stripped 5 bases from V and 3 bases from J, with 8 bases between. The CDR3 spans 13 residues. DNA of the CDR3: TGTGCCAGCAGCCCCCCGACCAATCAGCCCCAGCATTTT. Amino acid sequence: CASSPPTNQPQHF.

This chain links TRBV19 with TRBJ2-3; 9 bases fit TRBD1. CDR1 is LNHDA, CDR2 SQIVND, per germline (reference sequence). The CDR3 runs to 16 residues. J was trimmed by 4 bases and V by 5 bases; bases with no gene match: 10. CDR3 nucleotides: TGTGCCAGTAGTTACACCGGGACAGGGTATTCAGATACGCAGTATTTT. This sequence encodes CASSYTGTGYSDTQYF.

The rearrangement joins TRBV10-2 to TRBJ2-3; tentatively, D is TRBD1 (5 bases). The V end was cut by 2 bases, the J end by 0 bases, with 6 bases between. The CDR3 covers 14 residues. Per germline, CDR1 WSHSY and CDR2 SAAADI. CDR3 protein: CASSETGSTDTQYF. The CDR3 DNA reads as TGCGCCAGCAGTGAGACAGGAAGCACAGATACGCAGTATTTT.

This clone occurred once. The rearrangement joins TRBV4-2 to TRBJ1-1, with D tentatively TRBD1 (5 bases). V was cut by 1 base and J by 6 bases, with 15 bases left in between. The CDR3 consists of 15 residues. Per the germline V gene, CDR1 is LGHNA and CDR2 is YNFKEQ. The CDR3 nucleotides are TGTGCCAGCAGCCAAGGTGGGGTAGGGGATGCTGAAGCTTTCTTT. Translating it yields CASSQGGVGDAEAFF.

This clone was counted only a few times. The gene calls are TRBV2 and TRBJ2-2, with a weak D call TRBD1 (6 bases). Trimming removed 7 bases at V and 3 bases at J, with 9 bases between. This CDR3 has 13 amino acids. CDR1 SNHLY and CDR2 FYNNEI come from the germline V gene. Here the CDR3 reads CASMTGYTGELFF. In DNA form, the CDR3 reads TGTGCCAGCATGACAGGTTACACCGGGGAGCTGTTTTTT.

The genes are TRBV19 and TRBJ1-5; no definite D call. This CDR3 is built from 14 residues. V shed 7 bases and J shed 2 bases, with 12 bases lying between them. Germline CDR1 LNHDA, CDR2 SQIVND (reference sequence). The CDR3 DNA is TGTGCCAGTAATTCTGGCCTTGGCAATCAGCCCCAGCATTTT. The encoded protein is CASNSGLGNQPQHF.

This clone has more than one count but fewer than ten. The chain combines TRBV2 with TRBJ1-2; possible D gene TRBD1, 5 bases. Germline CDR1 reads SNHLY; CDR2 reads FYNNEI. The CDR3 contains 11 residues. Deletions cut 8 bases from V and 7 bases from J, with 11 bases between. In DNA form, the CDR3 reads TGTGCCAGCGGGACCGAGGCTGGCTACACCTTC. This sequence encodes CASGTEAGYTF.

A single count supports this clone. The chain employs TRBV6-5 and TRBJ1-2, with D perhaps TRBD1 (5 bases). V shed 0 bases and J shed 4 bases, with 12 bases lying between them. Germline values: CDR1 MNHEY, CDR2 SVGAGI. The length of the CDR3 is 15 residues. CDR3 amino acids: CASSYSFGTGYGYTF. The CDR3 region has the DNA TGTGCCAGCAGTTACTCTTTCGGGACGGGCTATGGCTACACCTTC.

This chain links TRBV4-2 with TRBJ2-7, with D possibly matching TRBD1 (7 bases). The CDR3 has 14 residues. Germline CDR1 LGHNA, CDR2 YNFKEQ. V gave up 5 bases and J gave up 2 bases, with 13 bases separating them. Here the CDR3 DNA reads TGTGCCAGCAGCAACACAGGGGAGGCCTACGAGCAGTACTTC. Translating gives CASSNTGEAYEQYF.

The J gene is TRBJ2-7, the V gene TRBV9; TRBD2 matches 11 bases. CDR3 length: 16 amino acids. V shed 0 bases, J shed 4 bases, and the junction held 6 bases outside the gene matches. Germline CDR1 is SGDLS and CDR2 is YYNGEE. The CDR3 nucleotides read TGTGCCAGCAGCGTAGGGGCTAGCGGGGGGATTTACGAGCAGTACTTC. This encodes CASSVGASGGIYEQYF.

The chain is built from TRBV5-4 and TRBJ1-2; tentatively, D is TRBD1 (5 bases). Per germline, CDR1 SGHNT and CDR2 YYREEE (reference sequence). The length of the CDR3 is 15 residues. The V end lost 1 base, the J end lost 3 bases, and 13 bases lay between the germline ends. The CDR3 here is CASSLSRVGDYGYTF. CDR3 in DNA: TGTGCCAGCAGCTTGTCGCGTGTAGGGGACTATGGCTACACCTTC.

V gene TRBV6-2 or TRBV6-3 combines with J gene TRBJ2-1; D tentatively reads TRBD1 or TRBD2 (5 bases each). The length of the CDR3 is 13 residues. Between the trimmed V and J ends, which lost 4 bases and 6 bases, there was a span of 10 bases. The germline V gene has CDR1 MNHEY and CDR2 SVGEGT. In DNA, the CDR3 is TGTGCCAGCAGTTCCCCGGGGCTCAATGAGCAGTTCTTC. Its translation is CASSSPGLNEQFF.

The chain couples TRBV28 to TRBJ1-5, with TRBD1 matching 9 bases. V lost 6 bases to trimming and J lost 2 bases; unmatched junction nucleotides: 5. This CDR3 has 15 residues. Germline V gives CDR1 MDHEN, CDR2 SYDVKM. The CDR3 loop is CASRSQGAGNQPQHF. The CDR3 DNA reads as TGTGCCAGCAGATCACAGGGGGCCGGCAATCAGCCCCAGCATTTT. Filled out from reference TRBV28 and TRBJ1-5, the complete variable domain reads DVKVTQSSRYLVKRTGEKVFLECVQDMDHENMFWYRQDPGLGLRLIYFSYDVKMKEKGDIPEGYSVSREKKERFSLILESASTNQTSMYLCASRSQGAGNQPQHFGDGTRLSIL.

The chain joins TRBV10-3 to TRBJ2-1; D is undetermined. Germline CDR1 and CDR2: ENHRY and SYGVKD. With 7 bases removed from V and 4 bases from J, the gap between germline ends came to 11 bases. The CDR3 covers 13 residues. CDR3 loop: CAITVDGYNEQFF. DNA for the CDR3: TGTGCCATCACTGTAGACGGATACAATGAGCAGTTCTTC.

The CDR3 DNA sequence: TGTGCCAGTAGTCTCACGGGAGGAGGACTAGCGTCCTACAATGAGCAGTTCTTC. Translation gives CASSLTGGGLASYNEQFF. This chain joins TRBV19 and TRBJ2-1, with 9 positions matching TRBD2. In germline, CDR1 is LNHDA, CDR2 SQIVND (reference sequence). The CDR3 has 18 amino acids. The V gene end was trimmed by 5 bases and the J gene end by 1 base; junction bases not matched to a gene: 12.

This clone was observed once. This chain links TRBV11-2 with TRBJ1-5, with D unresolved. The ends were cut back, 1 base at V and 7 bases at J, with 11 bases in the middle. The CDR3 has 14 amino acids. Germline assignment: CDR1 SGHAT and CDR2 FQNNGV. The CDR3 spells CASSLVRGHQPQHF. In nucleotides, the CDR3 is TGTGCCAGCAGCTTAGTACGCGGTCACCAGCCCCAGCATTTT.

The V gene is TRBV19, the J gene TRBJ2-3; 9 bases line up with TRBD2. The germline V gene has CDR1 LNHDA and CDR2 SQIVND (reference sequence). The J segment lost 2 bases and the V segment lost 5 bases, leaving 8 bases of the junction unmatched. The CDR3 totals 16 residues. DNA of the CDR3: TGTGCCAGTAGTGAGGAGTCTAGCGGGGCCACAGATACGCAGTATTTT. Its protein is CASSEESSGATDTQYF.